Listed below are T cell receptor beta chains from one sample, sequenced in a study of T cell responses to AZD1222 COVID-19 vaccine. TCRdb's copy holds only in-frame clones and misses some; the assay was immunoSEQ multiplex PCR. This sample has 75,000 to 100,000 clones, with about 88% found just once. This sample comprised peripheral blood, obtained on day 0 of AZD1222 vaccination. These receptors were obtained from an adult in good health. The CDR3 runs from the conserved cysteine through the conserved F or W. D genes are given only for firm matches. The size entry is marked missing in some rows and otherwise reads once, few, many or a size class.

size: NA
J: TRBJ2-2
V: TRBV2
D: NA
CDR3: CASSEARQENTGELFF
DNA: TGTGCCAGCAGTGAAGCGCGACAGGAGAACACCGGGGAGCTGTTTTTT

size: NA
J: TRBJ2-1
V: TRBV14
D: NA
CDR3: CASSQEGSGLLGEQFF
DNA: TGTGCCAGCAGCCAAGAGGGCAGCGGGCTTCTAGGGGAGCAGTTCTTC

size: NA
J: TRBJ1-2
V: TRBV7-3
D: NA
CDR3: CASSPFYTF
DNA: TGTGCCAGCAGCCCTTTCTACACCTTC

size: NA
J: TRBJ1-4
V: TRBV9
D: TRBD1
CDR3: CASSVVIPGTGQGKLFF
DNA: TGTGCCAGCAGCGTAGTAATTCCGGGGACAGGGCAAGGAAAACTGTTTTTT

size: NA
J: TRBJ1-5
V: TRBV27
D: NA
CDR3: CASSSRFGVIQPQHF
DNA: TGTGCCAGCAGCTCCCGGTTCGGGGTGATTCAGCCCCAGCATTTT

size: NA
J: TRBJ1-2
V: TRBV5-1
D: NA
CDR3: CASSFEATWFYGYTF
DNA: TGCGCCAGCAGCTTCGAGGCCACCTGGTTCTATGGCTACACCTTC

size: NA
J: TRBJ2-1
V: TRBV2
D: TRBD2
CDR3: CASSERSAGVNEQFF
DNA: TGTGCCAGCAGTGAAAGGAGTGCGGGGGTGAATGAGCAGTTCTTC

size: NA
J: TRBJ1-1
V: TRBV5-4
D: TRBD1
CDR3: CASSEVTGGNTEAFF
DNA: TGTGCCAGCAGCGAGGTTACAGGGGGTAACACTGAAGCTTTCTTT

size: NA
J: TRBJ1-2
V: TRBV5-6
D: NA
CDR3: CASSLSYGYTF
DNA: TGTGCCAGCAGCCTGAGCTATGGCTACACCTTC

size: NA
J: TRBJ2-1
V: TRBV4-3
D: NA
CDR3: CASSPGYNEQFF
DNA: TGCGCCAGCAGCCCAGGGTACAATGAGCAGTTCTTC

size: NA
J: TRBJ1-6
V: TRBV21-1
D: NA
CDR3: CASSPGQGDSPLHF
DNA: TGTGCCAGCAGTCCGGGACAGGGAGATTCACCCCTCCACTTT

size: few
J: TRBJ2-3
V: TRBV5-4
D: NA
CDR3: CASSTRPTDTQYF
DNA: TGTGCCAGCAGCACTAGACCCACAGATACGCAGTATTTT

size: NA
J: TRBJ1-2
V: TRBV18
D: NA
CDR3: CASSPSVRGNYGYTF
DNA: TGTGCCAGCTCACCAAGCGTCCGGGGGAACTATGGCTACACCTTC

size: NA
J: TRBJ1-2
V: TRBV14
D: TRBD1
CDR3: CASSRGTGAVYGYTF
DNA: TGTGCCAGCAGCCGAGGGACAGGGGCCGTCTATGGCTACACCTTC

size: NA
J: TRBJ2-2
V: TRBV5-1
D: TRBD1
CDR3: CASSLDRAHTGELFF
DNA: TGCGCCAGCAGCCTGGACAGGGCCCATACCGGGGAGCTGTTTTTT

size: NA
J: TRBJ2-2
V: TRBV9
D: NA
CDR3: CASSSRPSGVGGAFGELFF
DNA: TGTGCCAGCAGCTCGCGCCCTTCTGGGGTGGGCGGGGCATTCGGGGAGCTGTTTTTT